These 23 T cell receptor beta chains came from one sample sequenced in a study of shared clonotypes between healthy human individuals. Produced via immunoSEQ multiplex PCR; TCRdb's table is partial and in-frame only. Altogether over 950,000 clones are present, roughly 80% being singletons, with the ten largest covering roughly 0.9%. The material sequenced was memory CD4+ T cells from PBMCs. Subset of the sample: CD45RA-negative fraction. These receptors all stem from a man younger than 30 in good health. Some clones in this sample may be carry-over from other donors' samples.

Here the CDR3 reads CASSLGAWREQYF. As DNA, the CDR3 is TGTGCCAGCAGCTTAGGGGCCTGGCGGGAGCAGTACTTC. The rearrangement joins TRBV7-2 to TRBJ2-7; no clear D. CDR1 SGHTA and CDR2 FQGNSA come from the germline V gene. The CDR3 has 13 amino acids. Trimming pared 1 base from V and 7 bases from J, leaving 11 bases between.

This clone came up once. This chain connects TRBV10-1 to TRBJ2-3, with TRBD2 matching over 13 bases. The CDR3 contains 15 residues. CDR1 and CDR2 (germline): WNHNN, SYGVQD (reference sequence). Losses at the gene ends were 9 bases for V and 6 bases for J; bases not matched to a gene: 9. The CDR3 DNA reads as TGCGCCAGTCCTTGGACTAGCGGGAGTTTGGATACGCAGTATTTT. Protein: CASPWTSGSLDTQYF.

J is TRBJ1-4 and V is TRBV5-1; D uncertain. V was clipped by 1 base and J by 3 bases, with 7 bases between them. The length of the CDR3 is 14 residues. Germline V CDR1 and CDR2: SGHRS, YFSETQ. CDR3 coding DNA: TGCGCCAGCAGCTTGAGGATATCTAATGAAAAACTGTTTTTT. The encoded protein is CASSLRISNEKLFF.

The J gene is TRBJ2-1, the V gene TRBV28, with TRBD2 identical over 9 bases. Germline-derived CDR1 and CDR2 are MDHEN and SYDVKM. V lost 6 bases, J lost 8 bases, and 14 bases stayed unmatched. The CDR3 has 16 residues. The CDR3 DNA is TGTGCCAGCAGATCAACCGGGACTAGCTCCTGGGATGAGCAGTTCTTC. As protein: CASRSTGTSSWDEQFF.

This sequence joins TRBV5-1 and TRBJ2-1, with 14 bases identical to TRBD2. The CDR3 has 16 residues. V lost 0 bases, J lost 8 bases, and 4 bases stayed unmatched. Germline V gene lookup returns CDR1 SGHRS and CDR2 YFSETQ. For the CDR3, the DNA is TGCGCCAGCAGCTTGGCCGGGACTAGCGGGAGCGATGAGCAGTTCTTC. It specifies CASSLAGTSGSDEQFF.

J is TRBJ1-1 and V is TRBV27, with D possibly matching TRBD1 (5 bases). From germline, CDR1 is MNHEY and CDR2 SMNVEV (reference sequence). This CDR3 is built from 17 residues. Between the trimmed V and J ends, which lost 6 bases and 5 bases, there was a span of 25 bases. The CDR3 DNA follows: TGTGCCAGCAGCCGACGATCCGGGACCGTTCGGGGGACTGAAGCTTTCTTT. Translation gives CASSRRSGTVRGTEAFF.

This clone was observed a single time. For the CDR3, the DNA is TGTGCCAGCAGTTACTCTCTAGCGGAGGACAATGAGCAGTTCTTC. Translated: CASSYSLAEDNEQFF. V is TRBV6-5 and J is TRBJ2-1; TRBD2 agrees at 7 bases. This CDR3 region has 15 residues. Trimming at V came to 0 bases and at J to 5 bases, leaving 4 bases not matched to a gene. Germline V CDR1 and CDR2: MNHEY, SVGAGI.

The rearrangement joins TRBV4-2 to TRBJ2-5; 14 nucleotides align to TRBD2. The CDR3 has 17 residues. Germline V lookup: CDR1 LGHNA, CDR2 YNFKEQ. V lost 3 bases to trimming and J lost 5 bases; unmatched junction nucleotides: 8. CDR3 sequence (DNA): TGTGCCAGCAGCCATTCCAGACTAGCGGGAGGGCCGGAGACCCAGTACTTC. Its protein product is CASSHSRLAGGPETQYF.

CDR3 sequence reads: CASSVGPSYGYTF. The CDR3 DNA follows: TGTGCCAGCAGCGTAGGTCCGAGCTATGGCTACACCTTC. This chain links TRBV9 with TRBJ1-2; D gene unclear. The V end lost 0 bases, the J end lost 4 bases, and 7 bases lay between the germline ends. Germline assignment: CDR1 SGDLS and CDR2 YYNGEE. This CDR3 has 13 residues.

The gene calls are TRBV27 and TRBJ1-1; maybe TRBD1 (5 bases). V was cut by 3 bases and J by 3 bases, with 11 bases left in between. This CDR3 is built from 14 residues. CDR1 is MNHEY, CDR2 SMNVEV, per germline (reference sequence). In DNA form, the CDR3 reads TGTGCCAGCAGTTTTTCATGGGGGGACACTGAAGCTTTCTTT. Amino acid sequence: CASSFSWGDTEAFF.

The chain couples TRBV2 to TRBJ2-3, with D perhaps given as TRBD1 or TRBD2 (7 bases each). V lost 8 bases and J 14 bases, leaving 17 bases between the germline ends. This CDR3 is 11 amino acids long. Germline V gene lookup returns CDR1 SNHLY and CDR2 FYNNEI. The CDR3 bases are TGTGCCAGCTCAGGGGGGGTAGATTGGTATTTT. Translating gives CASSGGVDWYF.

The rearrangement links TRBV7-6 to TRBJ1-5; 7 positions agree with TRBD1. V dropped 2 bases and J dropped 6; count of bases not matched to a gene: 16. Germline V gives CDR1 SGHVS, CDR2 FNYEAQ. The CDR3 covers 18 residues. CDR3 DNA sequence: TGTGCCAGCAGCTTAAGGCCAGGGGGAAATTCCGGTCTTCAGCCCCAGCATTTT. It encodes CASSLRPGGNSGLQPQHF.

In its sample, this clone was seen a few times. The identical CDR3 is also encoded by other nucleotide sequences in the sample. This rearrangement joins TRBV7-9 to TRBJ1-3; D might be TRBD1 (5 bases). The CDR3 length is 14 residues. CDR1 is SEHNR and CDR2 is FQNEAQ in the germline V gene (reference sequence). V was pared by 1 base and J by 2 bases, with 6 bases between. CDR3: CASSLDRTGNTIYF. The CDR3 DNA sequence: TGTGCCAGCAGCTTAGACAGGACTGGAAACACCATATATTTT.

The sample holds a few counts of this clone. The chain links TRBV6-6 to TRBJ2-1, with a possible D match to TRBD2 (5 bases). CDR1 is MNHNY, CDR2 SVGAGI, per germline (reference sequence). Deletions cut 2 bases from V and 7 bases from J, with 15 bases between. CDR3 length: 15 residues. CDR3 residues: CASSYRELAPNEQFF. The CDR3 bases are TGTGCCAGCAGTTACAGGGAGCTAGCCCCGAATGAGCAGTTCTTC.

DNA of the CDR3: TGTGCCAGCAGCCCGCGGGACAGGGTAGGAACTAGCACAGATACGCAGTATTTT. Translating gives CASSPRDRVGTSTDTQYF. J is TRBJ2-3 and V is TRBV11-2; 9 nucleotides match TRBD1. Germline trimming cut 5 bases from V and 0 bases from J; bases unmatched to any gene: 12. The germline gives CDR1 SGHAT, CDR2 FQNNGV. This CDR3 spans 18 amino acids.

The V and J genes are TRBV28 and TRBJ1-2; the D is unclear. Germline loops: CDR1 MDHEN, CDR2 SYDVKM. V dropped 6 bases and J dropped 7 bases, with 21 bases sitting between them. The CDR3 consists of 15 residues. CDR3 DNA sequence: TGTGCCAGCAGGCCGGATAGAAACCCTTGGGGTGGCTACACCTTC. As protein: CASRPDRNPWGGYTF.

This clone was seen at least ten times. The V and J genes are TRBV5-1 and TRBJ2-3, with 9 bases that match TRBD1. This CDR3 comprises 14 residues. Looked up from germline, CDR1 is SGHRS and CDR2 is YFSETQ. Unmatched junction bases numbered 3, after V lost 4 bases and J lost 3 bases. The CDR3 bases are TGCGCCAGCAGCGGGACAGGGAAAACAGATACGCAGTATTTT. Its protein is CASSGTGKTDTQYF. The entire variable domain, with the rest obtained from reference TRBV5-1 and TRBJ2-3, is as follows: KAGVTQTPRYLIKTRGQQVTLSCSPISGHRSVSWYQQTPGQGLQFLFEYFSETQRNKGNFPGRFSGRQFSNSRSEMNVSTLELGDSALYLCASSGTGKTDTQYFGPGTRLTVL.

This clone was counted only a few times. The V and J genes are TRBV7-3 and TRBJ1-1; 7 nucleotides align to TRBD1. The CDR3 covers 13 residues. The germline V gene has CDR1 SGHTA and CDR2 FQGTGA. V lost 0 bases to trimming and J lost 6 bases; unmatched junction nucleotides: 1. CDR3 sequence: CASSLTGGSEAFF. DNA of the CDR3: TGTGCCAGCAGCTTAACAGGGGGCTCTGAAGCTTTCTTT.

This clone was seen a handful of times. CDR3 nucleotide sequence: TGTGCCAGCAGCCGTGATCCAGGGGTCTATGGCTACACCTTC. Its protein is CASSRDPGVYGYTF. This chain uses TRBV5-5 with TRBJ1-2; possibly TRBD1 for D (6 bases). CDR1 is SGHKS and CDR2 is YYEKEE in the germline V gene (reference sequence). The V gene lost 4 bases and the J gene lost 4 bases, with 14 bases spanning the gap. The CDR3 is 14 amino acids.

This clone was detected only a few times. CDR3 sequence: CASSFRRPSSYNEQFF. CDR3 coding DNA: TGTGCCAGCAGCTTTCGGAGACCGAGCTCCTACAATGAGCAGTTCTTC. The chain has TRBV7-9 and TRBJ2-1; D unresolved. Between the trimmed V and J ends, which lost 3 bases and 0 bases, there was a span of 12 bases. Germline V gene data show CDR1 as SEHNR and CDR2 as FQNEAQ (reference sequence). The CDR3 is 16 amino acids.

The V and J genes are TRBV5-8 and TRBJ2-1; D remains unclear. Looked up from germline, CDR1 is SGHTS and CDR2 is YDEGEE. The CDR3 length is 15 residues. The germline V and J ends were trimmed by 1 base and 5 bases, with 13 bases remaining between them. The CDR3 DNA is TGTGCCAGCAGCTTGATAGGAGTAACCAACAATGAGCAGTTCTTC. This gives the protein CASSLIGVTNNEQFF.

The CDR3 DNA follows: TGTGCCTGGAGTCTCGGGGAGGTGCAGTACTTC. Protein product: CAWSLGEVQYF. The rearrangement joins TRBV30 to TRBJ2-7, with D possibly TRBD2 on 6 matching bases. The CDR3 has 11 amino acids. V was shortened by 2 bases and J by 9 bases, with 11 bases between the two germline ends. Germline CDR1 GTSNPN, CDR2 SVGIG (reference sequence).

The chain couples TRBV7-3 to TRBJ2-1; tentative D call: TRBD2 (5 bases). Trimming removed 3 bases from V and 0 bases from J, with 12 bases in between. This CDR3 spans 16 amino acids. From germline, CDR1 is SGHTA and CDR2 FQGTGA. The DNA of the CDR3 is TGTGCCAGCAGCTTCACGGGAACCCTCTCCTACAATGAGCAGTTCTTC. Translating gives CASSFTGTLSYNEQFF.